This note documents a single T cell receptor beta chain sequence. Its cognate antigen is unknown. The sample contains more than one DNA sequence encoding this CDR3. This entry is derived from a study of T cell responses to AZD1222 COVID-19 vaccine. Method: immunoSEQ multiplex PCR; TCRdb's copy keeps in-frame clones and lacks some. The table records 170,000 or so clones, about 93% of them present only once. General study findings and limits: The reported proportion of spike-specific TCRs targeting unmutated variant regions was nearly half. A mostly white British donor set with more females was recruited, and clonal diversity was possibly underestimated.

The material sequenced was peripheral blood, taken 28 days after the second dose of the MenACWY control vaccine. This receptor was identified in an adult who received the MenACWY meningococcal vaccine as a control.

The CDR3 nucleotides read TGTGCCAGCTCACCGGGAAGCAATCAGCCCCAGCATTTT. This translates into CASSPGSNQPQHF. V is TRBV18 and J is TRBJ1-5; unclear D gene. Germline CDR1 and CDR2: KGHSH and LQKENI. V lost 3 bases and J lost 1, with 4 bases in between. This CDR3 contains 13 residues.